This T cell receptor (beta chain) is drawn from a study of T-cell reconstitution after alpha-beta-depleted transplantation in children. This clonotype has only a few counts. Antigen unknown. Trimming took off 0 bases at V and 4 bases at J, with 10 bases between the two ends. The CDR3 contains 15 residues. Germline V gene sequence: CDR1 MGHRA, CDR2 YSYEKL. Points from the study as a whole: Hyperexpanded clones declined; after one year, newly produced T cells mostly supplied diversity.

Unique molecular identifiers were used to barcode this TCRbeta library. TCRdb re-called the PCR reads with MiXCR, one entry per CDR3 protein. The sample contains around 130,000 distinct CDR3 sequences, approximately 8.7% of which appear only once. The receptor comes from a girl less than two years old who had a stem cell transplant for combined immunodeficiency, so the T cells may come from the graft donor. The source was PBMCs, mostly from graft donor cells, collected 180 days after TCRalphabeta/CD19-depleted stem cell transplant. The chain carries TRBV4-1 and TRBJ1-5, with D uncertain. CDR3: CASSQDHGKNQPQHF. DNA for the CDR3: TGCGCCAGCAGCCAAGATCACGGCAAAAATCAGCCCCAGCATTTT.